This record concerns one TCR beta chain sequence. The source of the sample is a study of cytomegalovirus exposure and HLA in healthy donors. Germline V gene data show CDR1 as MDHEN and CDR2 as SYDVKM. This CDR3 region has 16 residues. Germline trimming cut 6 bases from V and 3 bases from J; bases unmatched to any gene: 8. Researchers ran the PCR with 60 Vbeta and 13 Jbeta primers. Using immunoSEQ multiplex PCR, the repertoire was profiled, and TCRdb retains in-frame clones only, with some absent. The table lists about 150,000 clones, 70% of them singletons. The TCR sequence derives from a woman aged 60-70 years in good health and CMV-seropositive. The sample comprised PBMCs. The chain couples TRBV28 to TRBJ2-2, with 9 bases aligning to TRBD2. Here the CDR3 reads CASSLSGRKDTGELFF. In nucleotides, the CDR3 is TGTGCCAGCAGCCTGAGCGGGAGGAAGGACACCGGGGAGCTGTTTTTT.